These 8 T cell receptor beta chains originate from one sample sequenced in a study of vaccination effects on CD4 cells after COVID-19. For these TCRs, the target antigens are not known. With the ViraFEST assay, the study expanded antigen-specific CD4+ T cells using viral peptide pools, then sequenced them. Isolation of CD4+ T cells took place after approximately ten days of culture. The vaccine recipients had no prior SARS-CoV-2 infection, with negative nucleocapsid antibodies. Some clones are missing from TCRdb's copy, which holds only in-frame ones; the method was immunoSEQ multiplex PCR. Seen here are about 38,000 clones, around 70% observed once, and the top ten hold 20% to 25%. Sequenced material: CD4+ T cells from PBMCs cultured with SARS-CoV-2 spike peptides, taken before COVID-19 vaccination. The receptors were gathered from a human donor who received a COVID-19 vaccine.

CDR3 sequence reads: CASSAGQLHNSPLHF. The DNA for the CDR3 is TGTGCCAGCAGCGCGGGACAACTTCATAATTCACCCCTCCACTTT. The rearrangement joins TRBV2 to TRBJ1-6, with a tentative D call TRBD1 (6 bases). The V end was cut by 6 bases, the J end by 5 bases, with 14 bases between. CDR1 SNHLY and CDR2 FYNNEI come from the germline V gene. This CDR3 spans 15 amino acids.

The V and J genes are TRBV5-1 and TRBJ1-1; a possible D gene is TRBD1 (5 bases). This CDR3 comprises 14 residues. Germline V gene sequence: CDR1 SGHRS, CDR2 YFSETQ. The ends were cut back, 2 bases at V and 1 base at J, with 9 bases in the middle. The DNA for the CDR3 is TGCGCCAGCAGCTTAGGGACGGCGAACACTGAAGCTTTCTTT. Its protein is CASSLGTANTEAFF.

The rearrangement uses TRBV2 and TRBJ2-1, with D unresolved. Germline V CDR1 and CDR2: SNHLY, FYNNEI. This CDR3 is 10 amino acids long. V shed 6 bases and J shed 9 bases, with 6 bases lying between them. The CDR3 nucleotides are TGTGCCAGCAGCCTGGGTGAGCAGTTCTTC. It codes for CASSLGEQFF.

The chain joins TRBV11-2 to TRBJ2-1, with 7 bases matching TRBD2. The V gene's germline CDR1 is SGHAT and CDR2 FQNNGV. This CDR3 region has 13 residues. V trimming: 3 bases; J trimming: 5 bases; junction bases outside the gene matches: 1. The CDR3 nucleotides read TGTGCCAGCAGCTTGGGAGGGGACAATGAGCAGTTCTTC. This sequence encodes CASSLGGDNEQFF.

This chain connects TRBV29-1 to TRBJ1-2; D is undetermined. The V gene lost 7 bases and the J gene lost 4 bases, with 10 bases spanning the gap. CDR3 length: 11 amino acids. The V gene's germline CDR1 is SQVTM and CDR2 ANQGSEA. CDR3 DNA: TGCAGCGCCAGCCACAGCTATGGCTACACCTTC. Translated, it gives CSASHSYGYTF.

This clone was picked up a small number of times. CDR3 nucleotide sequence: TGTGCCAGCAGCTTCGGCGCAAGGAATGAAGCTTTCTTT. As protein: CASSFGARNEAFF. The chain employs TRBV7-2 and TRBJ1-1; no reliable D call. The CDR3 runs 13 residues. Trimming took off 3 bases at V and 7 bases at J, with 12 bases between the two ends. Germline values: CDR1 SGHTA, CDR2 FQGNSA.

The chain employs TRBV19 and TRBJ2-3; D gene unclear. The CDR3 has 12 amino acids. Germline-derived CDR1 and CDR2 are LNHDA and SQIVND (reference sequence). V was pared by 6 bases and J by 3 bases, with 7 bases between. The CDR3 DNA sequence: TGTGCCAGTAGGGAGAGGACAGATACGCAGTATTTT. The encoded protein is CASRERTDTQYF.

The chain recombines TRBV7-9 with TRBJ1-1; 7 nucleotides align to TRBD1. V was clipped by 3 bases and J by 5 bases; unmatched bases: 6. Per the germline V gene, CDR1 is SEHNR and CDR2 is FQNEAQ (reference sequence). CDR3 length equals 14 residues. The CDR3 spells CASSFKGGWTEAFF. CDR3 bases: TGTGCCAGCAGCTTTAAAGGGGGCTGGACTGAAGCTTTCTTT.